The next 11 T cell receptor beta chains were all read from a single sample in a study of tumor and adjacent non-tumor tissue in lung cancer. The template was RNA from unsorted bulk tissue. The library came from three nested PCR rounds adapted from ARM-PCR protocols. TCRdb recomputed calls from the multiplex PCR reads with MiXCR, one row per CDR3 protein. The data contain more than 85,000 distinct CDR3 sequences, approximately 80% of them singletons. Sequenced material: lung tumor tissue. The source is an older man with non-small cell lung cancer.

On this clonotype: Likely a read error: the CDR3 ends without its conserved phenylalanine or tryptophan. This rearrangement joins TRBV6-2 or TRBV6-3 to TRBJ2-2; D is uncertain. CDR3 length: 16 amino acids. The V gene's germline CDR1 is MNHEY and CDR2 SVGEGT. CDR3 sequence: CAGSSSDGQDTGELFY. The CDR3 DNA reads TGTGCCGGCAGTTCCTCAGACGGCCAAGACACCGGGGAGCTGTTTTAT.

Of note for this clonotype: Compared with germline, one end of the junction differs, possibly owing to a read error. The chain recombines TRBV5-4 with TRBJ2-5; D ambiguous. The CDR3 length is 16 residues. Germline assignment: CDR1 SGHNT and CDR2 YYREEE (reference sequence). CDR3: CTSSLLKGITGETQYF. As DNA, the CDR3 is TGTACCAGCAGCCTTCTCAAGGGAATAACGGGAGAGACCCAGTACTTC.

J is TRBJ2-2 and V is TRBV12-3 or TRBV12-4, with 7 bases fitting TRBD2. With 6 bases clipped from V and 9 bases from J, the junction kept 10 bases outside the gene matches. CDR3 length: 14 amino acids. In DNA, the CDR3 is TGTGCCAGCAGCTGGATTAACGGGGGGAGGGAGCTGTTTTTT. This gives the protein CASSWINGGRELFF.

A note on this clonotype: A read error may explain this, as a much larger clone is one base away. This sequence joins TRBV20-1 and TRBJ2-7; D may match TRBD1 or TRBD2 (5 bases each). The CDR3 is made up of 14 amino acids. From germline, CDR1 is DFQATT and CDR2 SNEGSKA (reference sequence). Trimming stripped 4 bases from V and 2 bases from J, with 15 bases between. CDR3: CSAIGTERTYEQYF. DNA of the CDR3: TGCAGTGCTATAGGGACGGAGCGCACCTACGAGCAGTACTTC.

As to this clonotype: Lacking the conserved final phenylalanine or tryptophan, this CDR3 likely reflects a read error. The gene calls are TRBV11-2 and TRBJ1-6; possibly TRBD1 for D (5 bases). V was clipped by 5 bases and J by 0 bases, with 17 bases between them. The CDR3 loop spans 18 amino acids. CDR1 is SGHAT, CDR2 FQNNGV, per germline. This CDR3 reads CASSARAGSSSYNSPLHL. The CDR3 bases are TGTGCCAGCAGCGCCAGGGCCGGGAGTTCCTCCTATAATTCACCCCTCCACTTA.

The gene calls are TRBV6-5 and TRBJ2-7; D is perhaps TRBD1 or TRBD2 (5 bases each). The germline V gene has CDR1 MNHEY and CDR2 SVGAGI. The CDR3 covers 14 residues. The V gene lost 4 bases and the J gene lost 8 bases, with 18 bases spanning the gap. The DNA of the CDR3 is TGTGCCAGCAGTTGGGCTGGGACGCCCCGCAAGCAGTACTTC. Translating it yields CASSWAGTPRKQYF.

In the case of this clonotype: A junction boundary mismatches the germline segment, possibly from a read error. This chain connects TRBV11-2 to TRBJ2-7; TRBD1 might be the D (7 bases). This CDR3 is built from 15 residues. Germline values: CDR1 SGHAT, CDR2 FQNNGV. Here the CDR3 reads CTSSLDQGGRYEEYF. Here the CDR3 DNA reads TGTACCAGCAGCTTAGACCAGGGGGGCAGGTATGAGGAGTACTTC.

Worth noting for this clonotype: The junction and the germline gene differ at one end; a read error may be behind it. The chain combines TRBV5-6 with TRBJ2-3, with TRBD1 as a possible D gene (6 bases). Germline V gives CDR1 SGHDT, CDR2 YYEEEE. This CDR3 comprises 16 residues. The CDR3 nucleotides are TGTGCCAGCGGTCTGCAGGGGATGGGGAGAACAGATACACAGTATTTT. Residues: CASGLQGMGRTDTQYF. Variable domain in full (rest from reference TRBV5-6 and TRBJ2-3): DAGVTQSPTHLIKTRGQQVTLRCSPKSGHDTVSWYQQALGQGPQFIFQYYEEEERQRGNFPDRFSGHQFPNYSSELNVNALLLGDSALYLCASGLQGMGRTDTQYFGPGTRLTVL.

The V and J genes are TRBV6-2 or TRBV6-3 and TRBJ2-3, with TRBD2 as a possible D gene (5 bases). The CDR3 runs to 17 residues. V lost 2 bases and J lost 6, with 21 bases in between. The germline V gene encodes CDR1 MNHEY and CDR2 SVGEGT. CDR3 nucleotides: TGTGCCAGCAGTTACCCAATGACACTAGGCCACCTGGATACGCAGTATTTT. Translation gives CASSYPMTLGHLDTQYF.

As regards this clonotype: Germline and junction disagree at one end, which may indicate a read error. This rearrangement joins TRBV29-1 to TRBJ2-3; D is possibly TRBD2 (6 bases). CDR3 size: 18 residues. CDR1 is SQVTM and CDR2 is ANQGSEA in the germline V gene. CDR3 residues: CSVKGTSWGPSSTDTHYF. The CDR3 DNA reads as TGCAGCGTTAAAGGAACTAGCTGGGGCCCTTCTAGCACAGATACGCATTATTTT.

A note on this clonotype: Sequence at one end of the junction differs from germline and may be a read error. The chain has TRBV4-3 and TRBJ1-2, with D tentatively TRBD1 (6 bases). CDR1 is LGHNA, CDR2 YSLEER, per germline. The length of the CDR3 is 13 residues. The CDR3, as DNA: TGCGCCAGCAGCCAAGGGGGGGCATATGGATACACCTTC. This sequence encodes CASSQGGAYGYTF.